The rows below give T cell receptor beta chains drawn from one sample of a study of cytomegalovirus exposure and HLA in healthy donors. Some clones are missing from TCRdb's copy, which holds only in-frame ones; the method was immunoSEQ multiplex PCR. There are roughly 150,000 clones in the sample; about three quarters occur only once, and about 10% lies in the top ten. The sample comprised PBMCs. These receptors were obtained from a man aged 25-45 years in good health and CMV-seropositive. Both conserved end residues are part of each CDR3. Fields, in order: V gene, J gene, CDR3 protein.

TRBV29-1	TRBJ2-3	CSAKLWRTSDFDTQYF
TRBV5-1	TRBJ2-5	CASSLDGGFVETQYF
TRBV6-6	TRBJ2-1	CASNPAGTSGTNEQFF
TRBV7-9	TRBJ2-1	CASSSSGTSGTSYNEQFF
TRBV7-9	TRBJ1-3	CATKGNDGNTIYF
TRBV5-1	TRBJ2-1	CASSLMTSGSVDEQFF
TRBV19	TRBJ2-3	CASSSLAGGPTDTQYF
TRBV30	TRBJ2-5	CAWSVLGGGATQYF
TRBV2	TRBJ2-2	CASSAGSGSAGELFF
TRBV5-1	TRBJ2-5	CASREVGGAAQETQYF
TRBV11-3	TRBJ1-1	CASSLESWYPNTEAFF
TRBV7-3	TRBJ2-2	CASSLRPLTRELAGELFF
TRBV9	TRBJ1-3	CASSVAWAGDGNTIYF
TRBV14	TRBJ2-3	CASSQEGGYRGDTQYF
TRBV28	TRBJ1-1	CASSLSPTGASEAFF
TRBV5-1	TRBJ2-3	CASSSGGPDTQYF
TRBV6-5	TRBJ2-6	CASSYSGYVLTF
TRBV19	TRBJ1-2	CASSLQGFGYTF
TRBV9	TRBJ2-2	CASSVDGGFTGELFF
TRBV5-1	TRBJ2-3	CASVIDSGYLQYF
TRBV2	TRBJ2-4	CASSDRLAGVVGNIQYF
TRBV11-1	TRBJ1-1	CASSSGKGTEAFF
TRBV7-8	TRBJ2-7	CASSLGDSPTPYEQYF
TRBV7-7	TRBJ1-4	CASSSGQGREKLFF
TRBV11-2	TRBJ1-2	CASSLGQANYGYTF
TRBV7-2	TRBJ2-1	CASRMTGGDNEQFF
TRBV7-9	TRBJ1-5	CASSSLNQPQHF
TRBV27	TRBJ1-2	CASSFHSRGDYGYTF
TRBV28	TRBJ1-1	CASSLDSMNTEAFF
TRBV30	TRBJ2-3	CAWRGSTADTQYF
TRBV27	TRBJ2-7	CASRPGTSGTNEQYF
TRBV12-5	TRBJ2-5	CASGLVSGGRETQYF
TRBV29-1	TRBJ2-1	CSVKKLADNEQFF
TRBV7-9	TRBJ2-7	CASSRRQGQYF
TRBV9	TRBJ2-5	CASSSRAGGQETQYF
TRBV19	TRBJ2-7	CASSTRQHTYEQYF
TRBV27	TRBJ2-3	CASSWGLAGDTAQYF
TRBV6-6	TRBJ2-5	CATFPTGGGETQYF
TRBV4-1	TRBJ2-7	CASSPISASGSLYEQYF
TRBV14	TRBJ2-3	CASSQGRLVGLEDTQYF
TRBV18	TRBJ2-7	CASSPQDRSSYEQYF
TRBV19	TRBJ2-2	CASSIGGRAGTGELFF
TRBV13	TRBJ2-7	CASSRRDRAYEQYF
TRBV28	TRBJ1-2	CASSLFRQGYGYTF
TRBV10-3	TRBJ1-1	CATQTGNTEAFF
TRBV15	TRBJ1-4	CATSRDRGNEKLFF
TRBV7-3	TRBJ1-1	CASSQTRVNTEAFF
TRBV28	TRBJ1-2	CASSFDRAGYGYTF